This TCR beta chain came from a study of blood T cell repertoires in COVID-19 (dated by TCRdb to about 2020). Study-level background: The collaborator samples originated in the United States, Italy and Spain and spanned the acute and convalescent phases of COVID-19. The material from the prospective study consisted of cDNA or gDNA derived from T cells, B-cell-depleted T cells, or PBMCs. The sample metadata nearly always contained a de-identified subject ID, COVID-19 status, age in years and sex. A freely available public database, intended as a resource for researchers studying the immune response to SARS-CoV-2, is where the repertoires were released. Deeply sampled blood TCRbeta repertoires from subjects exposed to, actively infected with, or recovered from COVID-19 were included in the dataset. The samples were drawn from the first 160 participants of the ongoing ImmuneRACE study and from 1,200 or so subjects provided by 6 global collaborators. Where available, HLA class I and class II types were obtained from metadata supplied by the sample provider rather than from assay-based typing.

Participants in the prospective study were aged 18 to 89 years, lived in 20 to 25 United States geographic areas, and enrolled through a virtual design. To assign participants to cohorts, the prospective study relied on clinical history that participants themselves reported in a screening survey and a study questionnaire. Each participant in the prospective study had whole blood, serum and a nasopharyngeal or oropharyngeal swab collected by mobile phlebotomists. Prospective study participants could optionally give additional blood draws and questionnaires over a roughly 2-month period. Blood samples from the prospective study were shipped frozen or at room temperature prior to DNA extraction. TCRbeta CDR3 regions were amplified from genomic DNA by means of the immunoSEQ Assay, a bias-controlled multiplex PCR. In the original analysis: The number of nucleated cells in each sample was estimated by amplification of reference gene primers within the assay. To quantify the absolute abundance of each unique TCRbeta CDR3 rearrangement, sequence reads were collapsed and filtered. For each sample, productive Simpson clonality was calculated as the square root of Simpson's diversity index across productive rearrangements. TCRdb retrieved this table from immuneACCESS and kept in-frame rearrangements only. Not all clones are present; in checked studies, unresolved V genes account for under half, and no reason is known for the remainder. The V and J calls and clone size come from that table; D and trimming were worked out from the DNA. The sample profile shows about 190,000 clones; 65% to 90% of them were found once. About 5% of the sample is taken by the ten largest.

Summary of the overall study and its limitations: The quantity of clinical and demographic metadata differed by source and by participant and was supplied without curation.

CDR3 length: 14 amino acids, cysteine to phenylalanine. The DNA shown is the 42-base CDR3, in frame from base 1. CDR1 SGHRS and CDR2 YFSETQ were looked up in the germline V gene. The junction shows trimming of 5 bases on V and 1 base on J, plus 12 bases between the germline ends. The sample holds one count of this clone. The clone's antigen remains unknown. No base quality values were provided; no much bigger clone lies one nucleotide off. What was sequenced was PBMCs or T cells enriched from blood (not recorded which). The chain is made from TRBV5-1 and TRBJ1-2; TRBD1 is a weak D gene call, 5 bases matching. This TCR derives from a woman in her sixties or seventies with acute COVID-19. DNA sequence: TGCGCCAGCAGAGTGGTACAGGATAACTATGGCTACACCTTC. This is translated as CASRVVQDNYGYTF.